Listed here are 25 T cell receptor beta chains from one sample, sequenced in a study of breast tumors, draining lymph nodes, adjacent tissues. One entry per CDR3 protein, called by TCRdb with MiXCR from the multiplex PCR reads. Of 10,000 to 15,000 distinct CDR3 sequences listed, around 70% are singletons. Sequencing was done on a sample of tumor-adjacent breast tissue. The source is a female donor with breast cancer. Some clones in this sample may be carry-over from other donors' samples.

The chain recombines TRBV5-1 with TRBJ2-7; 11 nucleotides line up with TRBD1. Germline V CDR1 and CDR2: SGHRS, YFSETQ. The length of the CDR3 is 15 residues. V was pared by 0 bases and J by 3 bases, with 2 bases of the junction left unmatched. DNA for the CDR3: TGCGCCAGCAGCTTGGCGGGACAGGGGGGCTACGAGCAGTACTTC. Protein: CASSLAGQGGYEQYF.

The CDR3 loop is CASSQGRQGTYEQYF. The CDR3, as DNA: TGCGCCAGCAGCCAAGGGCGTCAGGGAACGTACGAGCAGTACTTC. The chain has TRBV4-1 and TRBJ2-7, with D maybe TRBD1 (5 bases). The CDR3 is 15 amino acids. V lost 1 base, J lost 4 bases, and 14 bases lay in between. Germline V gene lookup returns CDR1 MGHRA and CDR2 YSYEKL.

This clonotype came up once. The rearrangement links TRBV20-1 to TRBJ1-2; D is ambiguous. V lost 4 bases and J 1 base, leaving 10 bases between the germline ends. The CDR3 is 13 residues long. CDR1 is DFQATT, CDR2 SNEGSKA, per germline (reference sequence). CDR3 sequence reads: CSANPAFNYGYTF. Here the CDR3 DNA reads TGCAGTGCTAATCCAGCGTTTAACTATGGCTACACCTTC.

This clonotype was observed a handful of times. This rearrangement joins TRBV3-1 to TRBJ1-6; 7 positions match TRBD1. V shed 3 bases and J 8 bases; nucleotides not matched to a gene: 4. CDR3 size: 14 residues. Germline V gene sequence: CDR1 LGHDT, CDR2 YNNKEL (reference sequence). The CDR3 protein is CASSQGQGDSPLHF. The CDR3 coding sequence is TGTGCCAGCAGCCAGGGGCAGGGGGATTCACCCCTCCACTTT.

DNA for the CDR3: TGTGCCAGCAGTGAAGCCCGCGGGACCCTCAACAATGAGCAGTTCTTC. The encoded protein is CASSEARGTLNNEQFF. The genes are TRBV2 and TRBJ2-1; a weak D match, TRBD2 (6 bases). V lost 0 bases and J 5 bases, leaving 14 bases between the germline ends. The V gene's germline CDR1 is SNHLY and CDR2 FYNNEI. This CDR3 comprises 16 residues.

The gene calls are TRBV5-1 and TRBJ2-7; possible D gene TRBD2, 6 bases. V was trimmed by 1 base and J by 1 base, leaving 12 bases between them. The CDR3 is made up of 15 amino acids. Germline assignment: CDR1 SGHRS and CDR2 YFSETQ. The CDR3 here is CASSLYRGFSYEQYF. In DNA, the CDR3 is TGCGCCAGCAGCTTGTATCGGGGGTTTTCCTACGAGCAGTACTTC.

V and J are TRBV15 and TRBJ1-4; 8 bases agree with TRBD1. CDR1 LNHNV and CDR2 YYDKDF come from the germline V gene (reference sequence). Trimming removed 4 bases from V and 0 bases from J; junction bases left unmatched: 1. There are 15 residues in the CDR3. DNA of the CDR3: TGTGCCACCAGCAAGGACAGGGCAACTAATGAAAAACTGTTTTTT. Translated: CATSKDRATNEKLFF.

The CDR3 loop reads CSARAGQGYSPLHF. The CDR3 coding sequence is TGCAGTGCTAGAGCGGGACAGGGGTATTCACCCCTCCACTTT. The chain has TRBV20-1 and TRBJ1-6; TRBD1 matches 10 bases. Germline V gives CDR1 DFQATT, CDR2 SNEGSKA (reference sequence). CDR3 length: 14 residues. J gave up 8 bases and V 1 base, and 2 bases lay outside the gene matches.

The CDR3 is CASSLGLAGGRSYEQYF. The CDR3 region has the DNA TGTGCCAGCAGCCTAGGACTAGCGGGAGGAAGGTCCTACGAGCAGTACTTC. V and J are TRBV7-9 and TRBJ2-7; 14 bases map to TRBD2. V gave up 5 bases and J gave up 1 base; unmatched junction bases: 7. CDR3 length equals 17 residues. CDR1 is SEHNR and CDR2 is FQNEAQ in the germline V gene (reference sequence).

This clonotype was observed a handful of times. The genes are TRBV9 and TRBJ1-2, with D perhaps TRBD1 (6 bases). Trimming removed 0 bases at V and 5 bases at J, with 11 bases between. This CDR3 has 14 residues. Germline loops: CDR1 SGDLS, CDR2 YYNGEE. The CDR3 protein is CASSVAGGGYGYTF. DNA for the CDR3: TGTGCCAGCAGCGTAGCGGGGGGCGGTTATGGCTACACCTTC.

This clonotype is medium-sized (0.01 to 0.1%) in the sample. The chain combines TRBV7-8 with TRBJ2-1; tentatively, D is TRBD2 (6 bases). Germline V gene data show CDR1 as SGHVS and CDR2 as FQNEAQ. The CDR3 is made up of 15 amino acids. V was trimmed by 1 base and J by 4 bases, leaving 11 bases between them. CDR3 DNA sequence: TGTGCCAGCAGCTTAGGGGAGGCCCTTTACAATGAGCAGTTCTTC. Translation gives CASSLGEALYNEQFF.

The chain recombines TRBV11-2 with TRBJ2-7, with 12 bases matching TRBD2. Germline CDR1 is SGHAT and CDR2 is FQNNGV. V gave up 4 bases and J gave up 2 bases; unmatched junction bases: 3. This CDR3 region has 15 residues. For the CDR3, the DNA is TGTGCCAGCAGCTCGGGACTAGCGGGTGCCTACGAGCAGTACTTC. Amino acids: CASSSGLAGAYEQYF.

The chain carries TRBV2 and TRBJ2-3; D could derive from TRBD1 or TRBD2 (5 bases each). Germline values: CDR1 SNHLY, CDR2 FYNNEI. This CDR3 comprises 13 residues. Deletions cut 8 bases from V and 2 bases from J, with 11 bases between. This CDR3 is CASVRDLTDTQYF. The CDR3 DNA reads TGTGCCAGCGTGAGGGACCTCACAGATACGCAGTATTTT.

This chain uses TRBV7-2 with TRBJ2-7; a possible D gene is TRBD2 (5 bases). The V end was cut by 5 bases, the J end by 2 bases, with 13 bases between. The CDR3 is 14 residues long. CDR1 and CDR2 from the germline V gene are SGHTA and FQGNSA. The CDR3 loop reads CASSVLGLAYEQYF. The CDR3, as DNA: TGTGCCAGCAGCGTACTAGGCCTGGCCTACGAGCAGTACTTC.

The chain employs TRBV5-4 and TRBJ2-5; the match to TRBD2 covers 10 bases. Unmatched junction bases numbered 4, after V lost 4 bases and J lost 1 base. The length of the CDR3 is 15 residues. Germline lookup yields CDR1 SGHNT and CDR2 YYREEE (reference sequence). CDR3 protein: CASSPLAGAQETQYF. DNA of the CDR3: TGTGCCAGCAGCCCGCTAGCGGGAGCCCAAGAGACCCAGTACTTC.

V gene TRBV13 combines with J gene TRBJ1-3; D perhaps matches TRBD1 (6 bases). The V gene's germline CDR1 is PRHDT and CDR2 FYEKMQ (reference sequence). Trimming took 5 bases from V and 0 from J, leaving 14 bases between them. The CDR3 extends over 16 amino acids. CDR3 residues: CASSTGQIFSGNTIYF. Written as DNA, the CDR3 is TGTGCCAGCAGCACCGGACAGATTTTCTCTGGAAACACCATATATTTT.

Judged by abundance, this clonotype is medium-sized (0.01 to 0.1%). Its ends do not fully match the called genes, so a read error is possible. J is TRBJ2-7 and V is TRBV5-6; 12 nucleotides line up with TRBD2. This CDR3 comprises 15 residues. Germline loops: CDR1 SGHDT, CDR2 YYEEEE. CDR3 amino acids: CASSPTSGSIYGQYF. The CDR3, as DNA: TGTGCCAGCAGCCCGACTAGCGGGAGTATCTACGGGCAGTACTTC.

This rearrangement joins TRBV12-3 or TRBV12-4 to TRBJ2-5, with D tentatively TRBD2 (7 bases). Between the trimmed V and J ends, which lost 5 bases and 5 bases, there was a span of 15 bases. The CDR3 spans 14 residues. CDR3 nucleotide sequence: TGTGCCAGCAGTCCTTGGACTAGGGGGGAGACCCAGTACTTC. Its translation is CASSPWTRGETQYF.

The gene calls are TRBV16 and TRBJ2-7, with D perhaps TRBD1 (5 bases). Germline lookup yields CDR1 KGHSY and CDR2 FQNENV. V lost 0 bases and J 7 bases, leaving 16 bases between the germline ends. The CDR3 totals 15 residues. The CDR3 coding sequence is TGTGCCAGCAGCCAATCGGCAGGGATGAGGAAGGAGCAGTACTTC. Its translation is CASSQSAGMRKEQYF.

The genes are TRBV6-1 and TRBJ1-2, with a weak D call TRBD1 (6 bases). This CDR3 has 14 residues. V was shortened by 6 bases and J by 4 bases, with 15 bases between the two germline ends. The germline V gene encodes CDR1 MNHNS and CDR2 SASEGT. CDR3 region: CASRTGRGVYGYTF. In DNA form, the CDR3 reads TGTGCCAGCAGGACAGGCCGGGGTGTCTATGGCTACACCTTC.

This clonotype was found many times. The genes are TRBV27 and TRBJ2-3; possibly TRBD2 for D (6 bases). V was pared by 1 base and J by 0 bases, with 8 bases between. CDR1 and CDR2 (germline): MNHEY, SMNVEV (reference sequence). The length of the CDR3 is 15 residues. CDR3 DNA: TGTGCCAGCAGTTTATATGGGAGGAGCACAGATACGCAGTATTTT. Translation gives CASSLYGRSTDTQYF.

This clonotype was seen just once. J is TRBJ2-7 and V is TRBV5-6; TRBD2 is a possible D gene (6 bases). Trimming pared 0 bases from V and 11 bases from J, leaving 12 bases between. CDR3 length: 12 amino acids. Germline V CDR1 and CDR2: SGHDT, YYEEEE. CDR3 residues: CASSLGSGEKYF. In DNA form, the CDR3 reads TGTGCCAGCAGCTTGGGATCGGGGGAGAAGTACTTC.

The V gene is TRBV9, the J gene TRBJ1-3, with 8 bases that match TRBD1. The trim removed 3 bases at V and 4 bases at J, leaving 3 bases unmatched. The CDR3 extends over 14 amino acids. The V gene's germline CDR1 is SGDLS and CDR2 YYNGEE. In nucleotides, the CDR3 is TGTGCCAGCAGCGCGACAGGGGACGGAAACACCATATATTTT. Protein sequence: CASSATGDGNTIYF.

The J gene is TRBJ2-1, the V gene TRBV20-1; no clear D. V dropped 3 bases and J dropped 8 bases, with 11 bases sitting between them. This CDR3 region has 12 residues. Germline V gene lookup returns CDR1 DFQATT and CDR2 SNEGSKA (reference sequence). CDR3 region: CSARDRGDEQFF. The CDR3 DNA follows: TGCAGTGCTAGGGATCGTGGGGATGAGCAGTTCTTC.

This sequence joins TRBV30 and TRBJ2-7; TRBD2 matches 7 bases. V lost 1 base, J lost 2 bases, and 5 bases stayed unmatched. The length of the CDR3 is 14 residues. Germline V CDR1 and CDR2: GTSNPN, SVGIG (reference sequence). CDR3 region: CAWSAPGLPYEQYF. The CDR3, as DNA: TGTGCCTGGAGTGCCCCGGGACTACCCTACGAGCAGTACTTC.